Presented here are 17 T cell receptor beta chains from one specimen sequenced in a study of blood T cell repertoires in COVID-19. Profiled with immunoSEQ multiplex PCR; TCRdb holds only in-frame clones, not every one. Of 140,000 to 150,000 clones listed, about nine tenths are singletons. The specimen was peripheral blood. The receptors were sampled from a human donor in a cohort sampled during active COVID-19.

The rearrangement uses TRBV30 and TRBJ2-1, with 10 positions matching TRBD1. V gave up 4 bases and J gave up 5 bases; unmatched junction bases: 2. The CDR3 totals 13 residues. Germline lookup yields CDR1 GTSNPN and CDR2 SVGIG (reference sequence). Here the CDR3 reads CAWTGQGNNEQFF. The CDR3 coding sequence is TGTGCCTGGACGGGACAGGGGAACAATGAGCAGTTCTTC. Based on the CDR3 plus reference TRBV30 and TRBJ2-1, the full variable domain is SQTIHQWPATLVQPVGSPLSLECTVEGTSNPNLYWYRQAAGRGLQLLFYSVGIGQISSEVPQNLSASRPQDRQFILSSKKLLLSDSGFYLCAWTGQGNNEQFFGPGTRLTVL.

V is TRBV19 and J is TRBJ1-3; 8 bases line up with TRBD1. CDR1 and CDR2 from the germline V gene are LNHDA and SQIVND (reference sequence). The CDR3 has 15 residues. Trimming took 4 bases from V and 4 from J; bases not matched to a gene: 6. The CDR3 bases are TGTGCCAGTAGTAATCAGGGGGCGCAAGGAAACACCATATATTTT. This translates into CASSNQGAQGNTIYF.

This clone was counted a few times. The chain employs TRBV6-2 or TRBV6-3 and TRBJ1-5, with a tentative D call TRBD1 (5 bases). Germline assignment: CDR1 MNHEY and CDR2 SVGEGT. The CDR3 is 15 amino acids. The ends were cut back, 3 bases at V and 7 bases at J, with 16 bases in the middle. The CDR3 reads CASSYSSGLGQPQHF. As DNA, the CDR3 is TGTGCCAGCAGTTATTCGTCAGGGCTGGGACAGCCCCAGCATTTT.

The table lists this clone with a count of one. The chain couples TRBV19 to TRBJ1-2, with D unresolved. Per the germline V gene, CDR1 is LNHDA and CDR2 is SQIVND (reference sequence). Trimming left V 4 bases short and J 8 bases short, with 11 bases between. The CDR3 totals 12 residues. The CDR3 sequence: CASSTLNRGYTF. CDR3 DNA: TGTGCCAGTAGTACCCTGAACCGGGGCTACACCTTC.

This clone has only one observation. V gene TRBV19 combines with J gene TRBJ2-3; a possible D gene is TRBD1 (6 bases). The germline gives CDR1 LNHDA, CDR2 SQIVND (reference sequence). The CDR3 is 15 amino acids. Trimming cost V 5 bases and J 0 bases, with 12 bases left between them. This chain's CDR3 is CASSPGTTSTDTQYF. The CDR3, as DNA: TGTGCCAGTAGTCCCGGGACAACAAGCACAGATACGCAGTATTTT.

This clone was recorded only once. The DNA of the CDR3 is TGTGCCAGCAGTGTGCGCAGGGGAGGGGGTACAGATACGCAGTATTTT. Protein: CASSVRRGGGTDTQYF. The chain is built from TRBV6-6 and TRBJ2-3; D may be TRBD2 (7 bases). Deletions cut 5 bases from V and 3 bases from J, with 18 bases between. Germline CDR1 is MNHNY and CDR2 is SVGAGI (reference sequence). This CDR3 contains 16 residues.

The chain employs TRBV2 and TRBJ1-4, with D perhaps TRBD1 (5 bases). This CDR3 spans 14 amino acids. The ends were cut back, 11 bases at V and 4 bases at J, with 17 bases in the middle. Germline CDR1 is SNHLY and CDR2 is FYNNEI. The CDR3 spells CACLMRQFNEKLFF. CDR3 DNA: TGTGCCTGTTTAATGCGACAGTTTAATGAAAAACTGTTTTTT.

The DNA of the CDR3 is TGTGCCTGGAGTCCGATAGACAGGGGACTTAGCAATCAGCCCCAGCATTTT. Amino acid sequence: CAWSPIDRGLSNQPQHF. V gene TRBV30 combines with J gene TRBJ1-5; 8 positions match TRBD1. The junction had 9 bases not matched to a gene; V was cut back by 2 bases and J by 0 bases. CDR3 length equals 17 residues. Germline CDR1 reads GTSNPN; CDR2 reads SVGIG (reference sequence).

The chain has TRBV5-1 and TRBJ1-4; D call uncertain. The CDR3 contains 15 residues. V shed 7 bases and J shed 0 bases, with 13 bases lying between them. From germline, CDR1 is SGHRS and CDR2 YFSETQ. The CDR3 DNA reads TGCGCCAGCGCTACCGGGAGACCAACTAATGAAAAACTGTTTTTT. It encodes CASATGRPTNEKLFF.

This chain connects TRBV7-2 to TRBJ2-5; D call uncertain. This CDR3 has 13 residues. Germline V gives CDR1 SGHTA, CDR2 FQGNSA. Deletions cut 5 bases from V and 5 bases from J, with 12 bases between. The CDR3 DNA is TGTGCCAGCAGCCCGGTTCAGAGGGAGACCCAGTACTTC. Its translation is CASSPVQRETQYF.

The chain couples TRBV19 to TRBJ2-1; 14 nucleotides line up with TRBD2. V trimming: 5 bases; J trimming: 11 bases; junction bases outside the gene matches: 11. Germline V gene lookup returns CDR1 LNHDA and CDR2 SQIVND (reference sequence). The CDR3 spans 16 residues. CDR3: CASSQGATSGGDKQFF. CDR3 bases: TGTGCCAGTAGTCAGGGAGCGACTAGCGGGGGGGATAAGCAGTTCTTC.

This clone was seen many times. The rearrangement joins TRBV30 to TRBJ1-3; D gene unclear. From germline, CDR1 is GTSNPN and CDR2 SVGIG (reference sequence). The CDR3 totals 14 residues. Trimming took 0 bases from V and 2 from J, leaving 8 bases between them. CDR3 bases: TGTGCCTGGAGTGTCCGGGGAACTGGAAACACCATATATTTT. Translated: CAWSVRGTGNTIYF.

The rearrangement joins TRBV3-1 (or the pseudogene TRBV3-2) to TRBJ1-1; possible D gene TRBD1, 6 bases. The V gene lost 2 bases and the J gene lost 5 bases, with 12 bases spanning the gap. Germline values: CDR1 LGHDT, CDR2 YNNKEL (reference sequence). The CDR3 runs 14 residues. The CDR3 loop is CASSQSEGGTEAFF. CDR3 sequence (DNA): TGTGCCAGCAGCCAATCCGAGGGGGGGACTGAAGCTTTCTTT.

The chain links TRBV28 to TRBJ1-5, with D perhaps TRBD1 (6 bases). The length of the CDR3 is 15 residues. The germline V gene encodes CDR1 MDHEN and CDR2 SYDVKM. Trimming cost V 2 bases and J 4 bases, with 12 bases left between them. The CDR3 DNA reads TGTGCCAGCAGTTTAAGGGGGGGCAAGAATCAGCCCCAGCATTTT. It yields the protein CASSLRGGKNQPQHF.

This sequence joins TRBV5-4 and TRBJ2-5; possible D gene TRBD2, 5 bases. In germline, CDR1 is SGHNT, CDR2 YYREEE (reference sequence). V was trimmed by 5 bases and J by 2 bases, leaving 13 bases between them. The CDR3 sequence is 14 residues long. DNA for the CDR3: TGTGCCAGCAGGAGGGAAGTCGGTCAAGAGACCCAGTACTTC. Translation: CASRREVGQETQYF.

The chain recombines TRBV28 with TRBJ2-3; the match to TRBD2 covers 8 bases. CDR3 length equals 13 residues. The germline V gene encodes CDR1 MDHEN and CDR2 SYDVKM. Unmatched junction bases numbered 5, after V lost 11 bases and J lost 1 base. The CDR3 DNA reads as TGTGCCGGTCGGGAGGGAGGCACAGATACGCAGTATTTT. Protein: CAGREGGTDTQYF.

The rearrangement links TRBV6-6 to TRBJ1-1; D may be TRBD1 (5 bases). Germline CDR1 and CDR2: MNHNY and SVGAGI (reference sequence). V gave up 0 bases and J gave up 1 base, with 12 bases separating them. The CDR3 is made up of 16 amino acids. The CDR3 protein is CASSYSHAGGNTEAFF. DNA of the CDR3: TGTGCCAGCAGTTACTCCCATGCGGGGGGGAACACTGAAGCTTTCTTT.